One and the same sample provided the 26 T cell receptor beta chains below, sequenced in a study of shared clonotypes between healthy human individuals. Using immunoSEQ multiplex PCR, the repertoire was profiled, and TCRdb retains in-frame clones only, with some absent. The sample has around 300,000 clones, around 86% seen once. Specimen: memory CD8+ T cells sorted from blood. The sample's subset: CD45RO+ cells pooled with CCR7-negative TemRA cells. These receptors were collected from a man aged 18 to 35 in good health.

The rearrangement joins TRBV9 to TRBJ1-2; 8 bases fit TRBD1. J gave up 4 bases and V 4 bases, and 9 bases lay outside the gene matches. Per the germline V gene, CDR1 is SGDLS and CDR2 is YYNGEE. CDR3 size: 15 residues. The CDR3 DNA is TGTGCCAGCAGCCCGTCCGGGACAGGCCTCTATGGCTACACCTTC. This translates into CASSPSGTGLYGYTF.

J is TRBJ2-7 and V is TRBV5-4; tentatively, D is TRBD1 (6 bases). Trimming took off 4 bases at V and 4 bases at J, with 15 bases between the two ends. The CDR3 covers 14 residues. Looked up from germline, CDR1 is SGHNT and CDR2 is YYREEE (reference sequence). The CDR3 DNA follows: TGTGCCAGCAGCCCGGTGGACAGAAGGTACGAGCAGTACTTC. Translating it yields CASSPVDRRYEQYF.

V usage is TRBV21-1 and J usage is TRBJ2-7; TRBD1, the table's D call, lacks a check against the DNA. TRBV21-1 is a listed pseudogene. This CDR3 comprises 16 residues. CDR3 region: CASSQNPGQDAYEQYF. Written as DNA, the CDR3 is TGTGCCAGCAGCCAAAACCCCGGACAGGATGCCTACGAGCAGTACTTC.

CDR3 in amino acids: CASSPPFEQFF. In DNA form, the CDR3 reads TGTGCCAGCAGTCCCCCCTTTGAGCAGTTCTTC. The rearrangement uses TRBV27 and TRBJ2-1; D is unclear. Looked up from germline, CDR1 is MNHEY and CDR2 is SMNVEV (reference sequence). The CDR3 has 11 amino acids. Trimming cost V 5 bases and J 9 bases, with 8 bases left between them.

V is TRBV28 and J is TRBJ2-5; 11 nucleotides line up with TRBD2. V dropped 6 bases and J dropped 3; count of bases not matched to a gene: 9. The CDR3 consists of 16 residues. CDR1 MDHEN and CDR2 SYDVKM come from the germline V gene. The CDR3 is CASSRSGGAWKETQYF. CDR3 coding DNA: TGTGCCAGCAGCCGTAGCGGGGGGGCGTGGAAAGAGACCCAGTACTTC. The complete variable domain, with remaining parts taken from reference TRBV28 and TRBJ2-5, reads DVKVTQSSRYLVKRTGEKVFLECVQDMDHENMFWYRQDPGLGLRLIYFSYDVKMKEKGDIPEGYSVSREKKERFSLILESASTNQTSMYLCASSRSGGAWKETQYFGPGTRLLVL.

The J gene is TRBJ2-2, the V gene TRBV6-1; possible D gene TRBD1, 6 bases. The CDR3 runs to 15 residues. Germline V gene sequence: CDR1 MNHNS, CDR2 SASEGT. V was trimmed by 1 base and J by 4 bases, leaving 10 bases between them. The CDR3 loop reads CASSEDREGTGELFF. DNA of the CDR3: TGTGCCAGCAGTGAAGACAGGGAAGGCACCGGGGAGCTGTTTTTT.

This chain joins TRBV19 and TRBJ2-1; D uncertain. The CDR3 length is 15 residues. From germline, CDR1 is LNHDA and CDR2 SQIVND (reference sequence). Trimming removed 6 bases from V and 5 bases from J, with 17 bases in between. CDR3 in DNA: TGTGCCAGTAGCCTGATGGGGTTCAGCCACAATGAGCAGTTCTTC. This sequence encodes CASSLMGFSHNEQFF.

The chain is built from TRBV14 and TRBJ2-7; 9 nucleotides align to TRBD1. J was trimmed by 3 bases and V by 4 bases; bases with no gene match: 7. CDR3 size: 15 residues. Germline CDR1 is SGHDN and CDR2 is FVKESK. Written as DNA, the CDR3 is TGTGCCAGCAGCCCACAGGGGGCTTTATACTACGAGCAGTACTTC. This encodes CASSPQGALYYEQYF. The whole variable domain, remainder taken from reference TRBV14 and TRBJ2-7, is EAGVTQFPSHSVIEKGQTVTLRCDPISGHDNLYWYRRVMGKEIKFLLHFVKESKQDESGMPNNRFLAERTGGTYSTLKVQPAELEDSGVYFCASSPQGALYYEQYFGPGTRLTVT.

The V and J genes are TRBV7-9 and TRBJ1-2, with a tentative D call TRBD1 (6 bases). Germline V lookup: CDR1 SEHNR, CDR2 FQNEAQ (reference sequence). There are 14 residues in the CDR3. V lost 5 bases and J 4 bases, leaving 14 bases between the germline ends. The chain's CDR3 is CASSPPGHIYGYTF. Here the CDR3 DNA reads TGTGCCAGCAGCCCCCCGGGACACATCTATGGCTACACCTTC.

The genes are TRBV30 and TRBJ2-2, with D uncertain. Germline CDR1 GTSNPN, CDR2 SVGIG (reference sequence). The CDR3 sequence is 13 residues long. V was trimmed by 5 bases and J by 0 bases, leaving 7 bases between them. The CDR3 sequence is CAWSGPNTGELFF. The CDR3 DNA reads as TGTGCCTGGTCGGGTCCGAACACCGGGGAGCTGTTTTTT.

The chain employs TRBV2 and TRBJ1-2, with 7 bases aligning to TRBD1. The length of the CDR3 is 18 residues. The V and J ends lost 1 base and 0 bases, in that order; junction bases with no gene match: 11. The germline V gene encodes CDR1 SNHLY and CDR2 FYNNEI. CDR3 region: CASSEGPGQPIANYGYTF. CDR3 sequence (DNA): TGTGCCAGCAGTGAAGGTCCGGGACAGCCGATAGCTAACTATGGCTACACCTTC.

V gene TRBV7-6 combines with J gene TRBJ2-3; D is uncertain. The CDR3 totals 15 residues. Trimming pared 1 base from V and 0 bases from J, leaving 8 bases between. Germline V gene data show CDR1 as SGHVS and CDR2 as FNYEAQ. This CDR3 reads CASSLESESTDTQYF. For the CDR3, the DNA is TGTGCCAGCAGCTTAGAGAGCGAAAGCACAGATACGCAGTATTTT.

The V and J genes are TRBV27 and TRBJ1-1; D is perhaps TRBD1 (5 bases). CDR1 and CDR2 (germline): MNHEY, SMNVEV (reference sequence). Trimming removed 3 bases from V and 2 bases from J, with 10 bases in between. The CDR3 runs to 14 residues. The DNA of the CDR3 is TGTGCCAGCAGTTTGCAGGGAGACAACACTGAAGCTTTCTTT. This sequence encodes CASSLQGDNTEAFF.

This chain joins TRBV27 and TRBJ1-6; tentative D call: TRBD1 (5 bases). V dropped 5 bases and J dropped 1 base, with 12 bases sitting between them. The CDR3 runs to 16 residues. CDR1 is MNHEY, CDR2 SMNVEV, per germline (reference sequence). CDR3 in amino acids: CASSPEGWSYNSPLHF. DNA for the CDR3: TGTGCCAGCAGTCCCGAGGGGTGGTCCTATAATTCACCCCTCCACTTT.

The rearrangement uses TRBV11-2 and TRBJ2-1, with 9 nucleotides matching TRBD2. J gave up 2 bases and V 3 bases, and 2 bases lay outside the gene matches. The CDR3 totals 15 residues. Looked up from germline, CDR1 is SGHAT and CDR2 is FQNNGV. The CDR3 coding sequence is TGTGCCAGCAGCTTTAGCGGGAGTCCCTACAATGAGCAGTTCTTC. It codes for CASSFSGSPYNEQFF. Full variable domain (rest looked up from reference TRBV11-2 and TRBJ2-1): EAGVAQSPRYKIIEKRQSVAFWCNPISGHATLYWYQQILGQGPKLLIQFQNNGVVDDSQLPKDRFSAERLKGVDSTLKIQPAKLEDSAVYLCASSFSGSPYNEQFFGPGTRLTVL.

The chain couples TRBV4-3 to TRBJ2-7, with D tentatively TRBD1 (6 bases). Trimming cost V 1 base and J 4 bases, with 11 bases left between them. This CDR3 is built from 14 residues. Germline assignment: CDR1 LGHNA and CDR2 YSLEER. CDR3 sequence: CASSQAQGWYEQYF. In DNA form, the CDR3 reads TGCGCCAGCAGCCAAGCACAGGGTTGGTACGAGCAGTACTTC.

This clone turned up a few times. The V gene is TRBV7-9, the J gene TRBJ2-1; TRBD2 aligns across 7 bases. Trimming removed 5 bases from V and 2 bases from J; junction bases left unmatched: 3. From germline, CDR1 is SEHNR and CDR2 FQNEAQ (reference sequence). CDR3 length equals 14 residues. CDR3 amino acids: CASSDTSAYNEQFF. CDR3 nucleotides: TGTGCCAGCAGCGATACTAGCGCCTACAATGAGCAGTTCTTC.

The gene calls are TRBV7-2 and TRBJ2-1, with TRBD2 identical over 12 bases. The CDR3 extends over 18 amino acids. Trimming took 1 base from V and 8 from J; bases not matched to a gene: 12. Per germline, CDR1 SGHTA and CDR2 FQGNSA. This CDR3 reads CASSLGLAGGVYVHEQFF. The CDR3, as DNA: TGTGCCAGCAGCTTAGGCCTAGCGGGAGGGGTTTATGTCCATGAGCAGTTCTTC.

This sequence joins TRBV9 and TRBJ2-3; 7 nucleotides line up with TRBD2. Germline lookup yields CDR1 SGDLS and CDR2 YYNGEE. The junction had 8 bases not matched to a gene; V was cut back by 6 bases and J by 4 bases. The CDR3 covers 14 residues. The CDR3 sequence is CASTTAGFSDTQYF. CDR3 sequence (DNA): TGTGCCAGCACGACAGCGGGGTTTTCAGATACGCAGTATTTT.

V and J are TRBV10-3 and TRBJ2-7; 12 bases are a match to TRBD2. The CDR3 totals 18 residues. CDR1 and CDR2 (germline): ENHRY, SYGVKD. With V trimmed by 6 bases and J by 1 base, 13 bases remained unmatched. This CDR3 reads CAISVLAGGRHESYEQYF. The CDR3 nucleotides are TGTGCCATCAGCGTTCTAGCGGGAGGGAGGCATGAATCCTACGAGCAGTACTTC.

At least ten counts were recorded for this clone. The CDR3 sequence is CASRVDSNTGELFF. The CDR3 DNA is TGTGCCAGCAGGGTGGACAGCAACACCGGGGAGCTGTTTTTT. The chain links TRBV28 to TRBJ2-2; perhaps TRBD1 as D (6 bases). CDR3 length: 14 amino acids. Germline CDR1 MDHEN, CDR2 SYDVKM. Trimming left V 6 bases short and J 2 bases short, with 10 bases between. Looking up the rest from reference TRBV28 and TRBJ2-2 gives the full variable domain: DVKVTQSSRYLVKRTGEKVFLECVQDMDHENMFWYRQDPGLGLRLIYFSYDVKMKEKGDIPEGYSVSREKKERFSLILESASTNQTSMYLCASRVDSNTGELFFGEGSRLTVL.

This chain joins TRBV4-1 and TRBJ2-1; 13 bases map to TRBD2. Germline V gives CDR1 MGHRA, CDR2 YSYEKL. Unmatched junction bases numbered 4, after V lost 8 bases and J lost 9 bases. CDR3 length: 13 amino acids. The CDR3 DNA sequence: TGCGCCAGCTCGACTAGCGGGAGGAGTGAGCAGTTCTTC. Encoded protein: CASSTSGRSEQFF.

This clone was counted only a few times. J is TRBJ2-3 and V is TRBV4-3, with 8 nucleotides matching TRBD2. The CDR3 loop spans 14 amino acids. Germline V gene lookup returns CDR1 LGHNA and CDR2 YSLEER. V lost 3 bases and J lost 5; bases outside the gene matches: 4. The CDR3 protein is CASSQGLAGDTQYF. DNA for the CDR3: TGCGCCAGCAGCCAGGGGCTAGCGGGAGATACGCAGTATTTT.

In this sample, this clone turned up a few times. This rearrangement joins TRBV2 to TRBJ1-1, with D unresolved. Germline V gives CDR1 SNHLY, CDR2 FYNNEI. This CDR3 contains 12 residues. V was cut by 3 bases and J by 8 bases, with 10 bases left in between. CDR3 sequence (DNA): TGTGCCAGCAGTGATTGGTCGGAAGAAGCTTTCTTT. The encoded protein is CASSDWSEEAFF.

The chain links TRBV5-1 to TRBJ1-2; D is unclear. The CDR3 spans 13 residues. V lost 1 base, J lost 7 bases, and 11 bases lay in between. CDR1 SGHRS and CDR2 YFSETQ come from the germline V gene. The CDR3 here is CASSLFTRGGYTF. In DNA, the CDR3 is TGCGCCAGCAGCTTGTTCACTCGTGGTGGCTACACCTTC. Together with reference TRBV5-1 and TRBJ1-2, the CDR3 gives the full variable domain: KAGVTQTPRYLIKTRGQQVTLSCSPISGHRSVSWYQQTPGQGLQFLFEYFSETQRNKGNFPGRFSGRQFSNSRSEMNVSTLELGDSALYLCASSLFTRGGYTFGSGTRLTVV.

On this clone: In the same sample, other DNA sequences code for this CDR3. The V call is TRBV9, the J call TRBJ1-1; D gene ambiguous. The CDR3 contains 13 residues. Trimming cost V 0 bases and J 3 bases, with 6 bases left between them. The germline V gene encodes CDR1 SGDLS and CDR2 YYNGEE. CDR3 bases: TGTGCCAGCAGCGTAGGAGGTTACACTGAAGCTTTCTTT. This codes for CASSVGGYTEAFF.